Below are 29 T cell receptor beta chains sequenced from a single sample in a study of blood T cell repertoires in COVID-19 (dated by TCRdb to the early 2020s). Receptor libraries were prepared by the immunoSEQ multiplex PCR assay. TCRdb obtained this table from immuneACCESS and retained in-frame rearrangements with V and J assigned. These tables miss some clones; where compared with another copy, unresolved V genes account for less than half of the shortfall, and the remainder is unexplained. Across this sample there are more than 95,000 clones, with about 80% seen only once. The ten biggest clones cover 26% of the sample. The sample taken for sequencing was peripheral blood. The receptors shown here come from a man aged 55 to 69 with acute or convalescent COVID-19.

CDR3 residues: CASGAGPLNNEQFF. CDR3 bases: TGTGCCAGCGGGGCGGGACCCCTTAACAATGAGCAGTTCTTC. This chain connects TRBV6-5 to TRBJ2-1; possible D gene TRBD2, 6 bases. The CDR3 contains 14 residues. Deletions cut 8 bases from V and 5 bases from J, with 16 bases between. Germline V gene data show CDR1 as MNHEY and CDR2 as SVGAGI.

This chain connects TRBV27 to TRBJ1-1; D remains ambiguous. The CDR3 consists of 15 residues. Between the trimmed V and J ends, which lost 2 bases and 2 bases, there was a span of 12 bases. Germline loops: CDR1 MNHEY, CDR2 SMNVEV (reference sequence). This CDR3 is CASSLTSSPNTEAFF. CDR3 in DNA: TGTGCCAGCAGTTTAACCTCCAGTCCCAACACTGAAGCTTTCTTT.

This sequence joins TRBV6-5 and TRBJ2-7; a weak D match, TRBD2 (5 bases). The CDR3 contains 14 residues. Germline V gene lookup returns CDR1 MNHEY and CDR2 SVGAGI. The germline V and J ends were trimmed by 6 bases and 1 base, with 13 bases remaining between them. The CDR3 coding sequence is TGTGCCAGCAGACCGGACTCCTCTTCCTACGAGCAGTACTTC. As protein: CASRPDSSSYEQYF.

This clone was found a few times. CDR3 protein: CASSQAPGLIEWDGYGYTF. DNA for the CDR3: TGCGCCAGCAGCCAGGCCCCGGGACTCATAGAGTGGGACGGCTATGGCTACACCTTC. V gene TRBV4-1 combines with J gene TRBJ1-2; TRBD1 is a possible D gene (5 bases). The germline V gene encodes CDR1 MGHRA and CDR2 YSYEKL. V shed 3 bases and J shed 4 bases, with 27 bases lying between them. This CDR3 region has 19 residues.

In DNA form, the CDR3 reads TGTGCCAGCGGGGGACTGCTTCTGAACACTGAAGCTTTCTTT. Protein sequence: CASGGLLLNTEAFF. This chain links TRBV27 with TRBJ1-1; possibly TRBD1 for D (5 bases). The length of the CDR3 is 14 residues. Trimming removed 8 bases from V and 0 bases from J, with 13 bases in between. Per the germline V gene, CDR1 is MNHEY and CDR2 is SMNVEV (reference sequence).

The chain carries TRBV5-4 and TRBJ1-4; D perhaps matches TRBD1 (6 bases). Trimming took off 4 bases at V and 3 bases at J, with 10 bases between the two ends. The germline gives CDR1 SGHNT, CDR2 YYREEE (reference sequence). This CDR3 has 14 amino acids. CDR3 sequence reads: CASSPTGPNEKLFF. The CDR3 DNA reads as TGTGCCAGCAGCCCGACAGGTCCTAATGAAAAACTGTTTTTT.

The chain carries TRBV5-4 and TRBJ1-2, with TRBD1 matching over 8 bases. The CDR3 is made up of 13 amino acids. Germline lookup yields CDR1 SGHNT and CDR2 YYREEE (reference sequence). After removal of 4 bases from V and 4 bases from J, the junction contained 3 bases not matched to a gene. In DNA, the CDR3 is TGTGCCAGCAGCCAAGACAGGGGCTATGGCTACACCTTC. Protein sequence: CASSQDRGYGYTF.

This chain links TRBV9 with TRBJ2-1; 9 bases are a match to TRBD1. This CDR3 is built from 18 residues. The junction had 15 bases not matched to a gene; V was cut back by 3 bases and J by 5 bases. Germline-derived CDR1 and CDR2 are SGDLS and YYNGEE. The CDR3 protein is CASSAKGSGTGRNNEQFF. CDR3 nucleotides: TGTGCCAGCAGCGCAAAGGGTTCCGGGACAGGGAGAAACAATGAGCAGTTCTTC.

The chain links TRBV29-1 to TRBJ2-5, with 13 bases that match TRBD2. The CDR3 has 14 residues. The J segment lost 5 bases and the V segment lost 6 bases, leaving 6 bases of the junction unmatched. Per the germline V gene, CDR1 is SQVTM and CDR2 is ANQGSEA. As DNA, the CDR3 is TGCAGCGTAGGACTAGCGGGAGCTTTGGAGACCCAGTACTTC. Its protein product is CSVGLAGALETQYF.

The CDR3 nucleotides read TGTGCCAGCAGCTCGGGACAGGGAAAGCAGCCCCAGCATTTT. Protein sequence: CASSSGQGKQPQHF. V and J are TRBV9 and TRBJ1-5, with TRBD1 identical over 9 bases. The CDR3 runs 14 residues. V dropped 4 bases and J dropped 7; count of bases not matched to a gene: 6. CDR1 is SGDLS, CDR2 YYNGEE, per germline.

V and J are TRBV5-8 and TRBJ2-5; D unclear. V was pared by 1 base and J by 5 bases, with 3 bases between. The germline gives CDR1 SGHTS, CDR2 YDEGEE. The CDR3 loop spans 11 amino acids. The CDR3, as DNA: TGTGCCAGCAGCTTGTATGAGACCCAGTACTTC. It is translated as CASSLYETQYF.

V usage is TRBV5-1 and J usage is TRBJ1-4; no clear D. The length of the CDR3 is 14 residues. Germline loops: CDR1 SGHRS, CDR2 YFSETQ. Trimming pared 0 bases from V and 10 bases from J, leaving 13 bases between. In nucleotides, the CDR3 is TGCGCCAGCAGCTTGGCCTTAGAAAACGGAAAACTGTTTTTT. It codes for CASSLALENGKLFF.

The chain employs TRBV4-2 and TRBJ2-5; 7 bases are shared with TRBD2. Germline lookup yields CDR1 LGHNA and CDR2 YNFKEQ. The junction had 7 bases not matched to a gene; V was cut back by 2 bases and J by 4 bases. The CDR3 sequence is 15 residues long. CDR3 coding DNA: TGTGCCAGCAGCCAAAGAGGCAGCGGGGTAGAGACCCAGTACTTC. It encodes CASSQRGSGVETQYF.

V and J are TRBV7-6 and TRBJ2-2; no definite D call. The CDR3 is 13 residues long. Germline V lookup: CDR1 SGHVS, CDR2 FNYEAQ. Trimming shortened V by 8 bases and J by 5 bases, and 12 bases separated the two germline ends. The CDR3 DNA reads as TGTGCCAGCCAAAATCATCGGACCGGGGAGCTGTTTTTT. This translates into CASQNHRTGELFF.

This chain connects TRBV6-5 to TRBJ2-5, with D possibly TRBD2 on 6 matching bases. The germline CDR1 and CDR2 sequences are MNHEY and SVGAGI. Trimming took 2 bases from V and 2 from J, leaving 12 bases between them. The CDR3 has 15 amino acids. CDR3 in amino acids: CASSYRLGRQETQYF. In DNA, the CDR3 is TGTGCCAGCAGTTACCGCCTGGGGAGGCAAGAGACCCAGTACTTC.

The chain carries TRBV3-1 (or the pseudogene TRBV3-2) and TRBJ1-1, with 7 nucleotides matching TRBD1. The V segment lost 4 bases and the J segment 1 base; nucleotides outside the gene matches: 3. Germline V gene lookup returns CDR1 LGHDT and CDR2 YNNKEL (reference sequence). The CDR3 is 14 residues long. In DNA, the CDR3 is TGTGCCAGCAGCCTGTACAGGGGGAACACTGAAGCTTTCTTT. Amino acids: CASSLYRGNTEAFF.

This clone was seen only once. The J gene is TRBJ1-5, the V gene TRBV18, with D possibly being TRBD1 (6 bases). V was cut by 2 bases and J by 6 bases, with 14 bases left in between. CDR3 length equals 15 residues. Germline CDR1 reads KGHSH; CDR2 reads LQKENI. CDR3 sequence (DNA): TGTGCCAGCTCACCAGGGGACATTGAAGGTCAGCCCCAGCATTTT. Translated: CASSPGDIEGQPQHF.

Only a few counts were recorded for this clone. The CDR3 spells CSVLIWTGPTYTEAFF. The CDR3 DNA reads TGCAGCGTTCTTATCTGGACAGGGCCGACGTACACTGAAGCTTTCTTT. The chain is built from TRBV29-1 and TRBJ1-1; 8 nucleotides line up with TRBD1. Germline CDR1 reads SQVTM; CDR2 reads ANQGSEA. The ends lost 5 bases at V and 3 bases at J; junction bases unmatched: 14. The CDR3 runs to 16 residues.

This chain links TRBV27 with TRBJ1-5; TRBD1 might be the D (6 bases). The CDR3 is 18 residues long. CDR1 and CDR2 (germline): MNHEY, SMNVEV (reference sequence). Trimming pared 4 bases from V and 4 bases from J, leaving 23 bases between. As DNA, the CDR3 is TGTGCCAGCAGTTCACGGAAGGGGGGGGTGGTACCTAATCAGCCCCAGCATTTT. It yields the protein CASSSRKGGVVPNQPQHF.

The rearrangement links TRBV4-3 to TRBJ2-2, with unresolved D. V shed 4 bases and J shed 6 bases, with 9 bases lying between them. The CDR3 sequence is 13 residues long. Germline values: CDR1 LGHNA, CDR2 YSLEER. The CDR3 protein is CASSPPFAGELFF. Written as DNA, the CDR3 is TGCGCCAGCAGCCCCCCTTTTGCCGGGGAGCTGTTTTTT.

The genes are TRBV14 and TRBJ2-5; D is possibly TRBD2 (7 bases). This CDR3 region has 14 residues. The germline V gene has CDR1 SGHDN and CDR2 FVKESK. Deletions cut 6 bases from V and 1 base from J, with 12 bases between. CDR3 loop: CASRKGGIQETQYF. The DNA for the CDR3 is TGTGCCAGCAGAAAGGGGGGGATCCAAGAGACCCAGTACTTC. The full variable domain, completed using reference TRBV14 and TRBJ2-5, is EAGVTQFPSHSVIEKGQTVTLRCDPISGHDNLYWYRRVMGKEIKFLLHFVKESKQDESGMPNNRFLAERTGGTYSTLKVQPAELEDSGVYFCASRKGGIQETQYFGPGTRLLVL.

The V call is TRBV27, the J call TRBJ1-2, with TRBD1 matching 7 bases. Germline V gene sequence: CDR1 MNHEY, CDR2 SMNVEV (reference sequence). This CDR3 spans 16 amino acids. V shed 5 bases, J shed 0 bases, and the junction held 9 bases outside the gene matches. The CDR3 DNA sequence: TGTGCCAGCAGTCCCAGCCGAGGGGGCCCTAACTATGGCTACACCTTC. Protein: CASSPSRGGPNYGYTF.

The chain uses TRBV5-1 and TRBJ2-1; TRBD2 matches at 13 bases. This CDR3 spans 16 amino acids. The V segment lost 3 bases and the J segment 4 bases; nucleotides outside the gene matches: 4. Per germline, CDR1 SGHRS and CDR2 YFSETQ. CDR3 sequence reads: CASSSLTSGRYNEQFF. The CDR3 region has the DNA TGCGCCAGCAGCTCGTTGACTAGCGGGAGGTACAATGAGCAGTTCTTC.

This clone showed up just once. The J gene is TRBJ2-5, the V gene TRBV7-2, with D hard to call. There are 13 residues in the CDR3. In germline, CDR1 is SGHTA, CDR2 FQGNSA. V was cut by 0 bases and J by 2 bases, with 4 bases left in between. This chain's CDR3 is CASSLARQETQYF. In DNA, the CDR3 is TGTGCCAGCAGCTTAGCCAGACAAGAGACCCAGTACTTC.

The sample holds one count of this clone. The chain is built from TRBV7-9 and TRBJ1-4; no definite D call. Germline-derived CDR1 and CDR2 are SEHNR and FQNEAQ (reference sequence). The CDR3 loop spans 11 amino acids. The ends were cut back, 3 bases at V and 8 bases at J, with 4 bases in the middle. As DNA, the CDR3 is TGTGCCAGCAGCTTTGCGGAAAAACTGTTTTTT. It specifies CASSFAEKLFF.

The chain carries TRBV7-8 and TRBJ2-1, with 8 bases aligning to TRBD1. CDR3 length equals 16 residues. V was clipped by 5 bases and J by 3 bases; unmatched bases: 9. The germline gives CDR1 SGHVS, CDR2 FQNEAQ. This chain's CDR3 is CASSHQGATRYNEQFF. As DNA, the CDR3 is TGTGCCAGCAGCCATCAGGGGGCGACACGCTACAATGAGCAGTTCTTC.

The V call is TRBV28, the J call TRBJ2-2; 10 bases agree with TRBD2. Per the germline V gene, CDR1 is MDHEN and CDR2 is SYDVKM. The J segment lost 9 bases and the V segment lost 10 bases, leaving 8 bases of the junction unmatched. The CDR3 totals 13 residues. CDR3 nucleotides: TGTGCCACGACGAGCGGGAGGGGACGGGAGCTGTTTTTT. It codes for CATTSGRGRELFF.

The rearrangement uses TRBV5-1 and TRBJ2-3, with 7 positions matching TRBD1. Trimming cost V 2 bases and J 5 bases; bases outside gene matches: 2. The germline gives CDR1 SGHRS, CDR2 YFSETQ. The CDR3 contains 13 residues. The CDR3 DNA follows: TGCGCCAGCAGCTTACCAGGGGGAGATACGCAGTATTTT. Its protein product is CASSLPGGDTQYF.

This clone was observed a single time. In DNA form, the CDR3 reads TGTGCTAGTGGAGTAACAGGGAGCTCCTACAATGAGCAGTTCTTC. It encodes CASGVTGSSYNEQFF. The chain uses TRBV12-5 and TRBJ2-1; weak D call: TRBD1 (6 bases). The CDR3 is made up of 15 amino acids. From germline, CDR1 is LGHNT and CDR2 FRNRAP. Trimming pared 6 bases from V and 0 bases from J, leaving 12 bases between.